The 24 T cell receptor beta chains in this list originate from one sample, sequenced in a study of T cells in narcolepsy. The repertoire was sequenced with immunoSEQ multiplex PCR; TCRdb's copy has only in-frame clones and lacks some. This table has roughly 34,000 clones, around 90% appearing once. The source material was CD45RA- memory CD4+ T cells from PBMCs. Receptor source: a human donor with narcolepsy.

The V and J genes are TRBV4-3 and TRBJ1-6; weak D call: TRBD1 (5 bases). V lost 5 bases, J lost 11 bases, and 22 bases lay in between. Germline V CDR1 and CDR2: LGHNA, YSLEER. CDR3 length: 16 amino acids. The CDR3: CASSAFAGGQIAPLHF. As DNA, the CDR3 is TGCGCCAGCAGCGCCTTCGCCGGAGGACAAATCGCACCCCTCCACTTT.

The genes are TRBV2 and TRBJ2-6, with 7 bases aligning to TRBD1. Germline V gene data show CDR1 as SNHLY and CDR2 as FYNNEI. Germline trimming cut 8 bases from V and 2 bases from J; bases unmatched to any gene: 6. The CDR3 runs 15 residues. The CDR3 DNA follows: TGTGCCAGCGCTAGGGGGCAGGCTGGGGCCAACGTCCTGACTTTC. Encoded protein: CASARGQAGANVLTF.

The table lists this clone with a count of one. This chain uses TRBV5-4 with TRBJ2-1, with 9 bases fitting TRBD2. Trimming took 4 bases from V and 6 from J; bases not matched to a gene: 8. This CDR3 spans 15 amino acids. CDR1 is SGHNT, CDR2 YYREEE, per germline (reference sequence). Written as DNA, the CDR3 is TGTGCCAGCAGCGAGGGGGCTAGCGGGGCCAATGAGCAGTTCTTC. It translates to CASSEGASGANEQFF.

This chain links TRBV11-2 with TRBJ2-3; 7 positions match TRBD2. Germline assignment: CDR1 SGHAT and CDR2 FQNNGV. The CDR3 sequence is 18 residues long. With V trimmed by 1 base and J by 0 bases, 10 bases remained unmatched. CDR3 in amino acids: CASSLGASGRGSTDTQYF. CDR3 in DNA: TGTGCCAGCAGCTTAGGGGCTAGTGGGAGGGGTAGCACAGATACGCAGTATTTT. The full variable domain, in which reference TRBV11-2 and TRBJ2-3 provide the parts outside the CDR3, is EAGVAQSPRYKIIEKRQSVAFWCNPISGHATLYWYQQILGQGPKLLIQFQNNGVVDDSQLPKDRFSAERLKGVDSTLKIQPAKLEDSAVYLCASSLGASGRGSTDTQYFGPGTRLTVL.

This clone was counted between two and nine times. This rearrangement joins TRBV5-4 to TRBJ2-5; TRBD2 agrees at 11 bases. Germline CDR1 is SGHNT and CDR2 is YYREEE (reference sequence). V shed 5 bases and J 4 bases; nucleotides not matched to a gene: 10. The CDR3 is 16 residues long. The CDR3 DNA reads as TGTGCCAGCAGTCGGACTAGCGGGCGACAGGGAGAGACCCAGTACTTC. Its translation is CASSRTSGRQGETQYF.

The rearrangement links TRBV19 to TRBJ1-5, with a weak D call TRBD1 (5 bases). This CDR3 is built from 12 residues. Germline CDR1 reads LNHDA; CDR2 reads SQIVND (reference sequence). V was cut by 6 bases and J by 11 bases, with 14 bases left in between. CDR3 region: CASSEGRRAQHF. CDR3 nucleotides: TGTGCCAGTAGCGAGGGGCGGCGGGCCCAGCATTTT.

For this clone: The sample has other DNA sequences that encode this CDR3 too. The rearrangement links TRBV5-1 to TRBJ2-1; 8 bases map to TRBD2. With 1 base clipped from V and 1 base from J, the junction kept 1 base outside the gene matches. The CDR3 totals 15 residues. Germline loops: CDR1 SGHRS, CDR2 YFSETQ. CDR3 sequence: CASSLTSGSYNEQFF. The CDR3 nucleotides read TGCGCCAGCAGCTTGACTAGCGGTTCCTACAATGAGCAGTTCTTC.

This sequence joins TRBV7-2 and TRBJ1-1; 12 bases fit TRBD1. The CDR3 runs 15 residues. V shed 5 bases and J 11 bases; nucleotides not matched to a gene: 12. Germline V gene lookup returns CDR1 SGHTA and CDR2 FQGNSA. CDR3 nucleotide sequence: TGTGCCAGCAGCCGGGGACAGGGGGCCGGATCTGGGGCTTTCTTT. It specifies CASSRGQGAGSGAFF.

This chain links TRBV10-2 with TRBJ1-2, with 8 bases identical to TRBD1. The CDR3 length is 14 residues. Trimming removed 6 bases from V and 2 bases from J; junction bases left unmatched: 5. The germline gives CDR1 WSHSY, CDR2 SAAADI. The chain's CDR3 is CASRRQGLNYGYTF. The CDR3 DNA is TGCGCCAGCAGGAGACAGGGGCTGAACTATGGCTACACCTTC.

The gene calls are TRBV19 and TRBJ2-3, with D unclear. Germline loops: CDR1 LNHDA, CDR2 SQIVND (reference sequence). Trimming removed 5 bases at V and 2 bases at J, with 8 bases between. The CDR3 sequence is 13 residues long. This CDR3 is CASSVPTTDTQYF. Here the CDR3 DNA reads TGTGCCAGTAGTGTCCCAACCACAGATACGCAGTATTTT.

The rearrangement uses TRBV7-2 and TRBJ2-3, with a possible D match to TRBD2 (6 bases). The CDR3 consists of 13 residues. The germline V and J ends were trimmed by 3 bases and 2 bases, with 6 bases remaining between them. Germline lookup yields CDR1 SGHTA and CDR2 FQGNSA. In DNA, the CDR3 is TGTGCCAGCAGCTTGGACTACACAGATACGCAGTATTTT. It translates to CASSLDYTDTQYF. The complete variable domain, with remaining parts taken from reference TRBV7-2 and TRBJ2-3, reads GAGVSQSPSNKVTEKGKDVELRCDPISGHTALYWYRQSLGQGLEFLIYFQGNSAPDKSGLPSDRFSAERTGGSVSTLTIQRTQQEDSAVYLCASSLDYTDTQYFGPGTRLTVL.

This chain links TRBV5-1 with TRBJ2-2; either TRBD1 or TRBD2 may supply D (5 bases each). Germline values: CDR1 SGHRS, CDR2 YFSETQ. The CDR3 runs to 17 residues. V was pared by 0 bases and J by 4 bases, with 16 bases between. The CDR3 loop is CASSLGGVSPSTGELFF. CDR3 sequence (DNA): TGCGCCAGCAGCTTGGGAGGGGTAAGCCCATCCACCGGGGAGCTGTTTTTT.

This clone was picked up one time. V usage is TRBV7-9 and J usage is TRBJ2-7; TRBD1 matches 7 bases. This CDR3 is 15 amino acids long. Germline assignment: CDR1 SEHNR and CDR2 FQNEAQ (reference sequence). V shed 2 bases and J 5 bases; nucleotides not matched to a gene: 9. CDR3 sequence reads: CASSLYEGALNEQYF. The CDR3 DNA reads TGTGCCAGCAGCTTATATGAGGGGGCGCTCAACGAGCAGTACTTC.

The rearrangement links TRBV7-3 to TRBJ2-5; 8 bases are a match to TRBD2. TRBJ2-7 explains the end of the DNA better; the J call may be wrong. This CDR3 contains 17 residues. The germline V gene has CDR1 SGHTA and CDR2 FQGTGA. DNA for the CDR3: TGTGCCAGCAGCTTAAGGGGCGGGGGGCCGAGCCCCTACGAGCAGTACTTC. Protein: CASSLRGGGPSPYEQYF.

The chain uses TRBV28 and TRBJ1-5; tentative D call: TRBD1 (6 bases). The length of the CDR3 is 12 residues. Germline CDR1 is MDHEN and CDR2 is SYDVKM. The V end lost 6 bases, the J end lost 7 bases, and 10 bases lay between the germline ends. DNA of the CDR3: TGTGCCAGCAGCGGGACACTCCAGCCCCAGCATTTT. This translates into CASSGTLQPQHF.

V and J are TRBV5-1 and TRBJ1-1; D is possibly TRBD1 (5 bases). Germline CDR1 SGHRS, CDR2 YFSETQ. This CDR3 region has 13 residues. Trimming took 4 bases from V and 2 from J, leaving 9 bases between them. The CDR3 reads CASSRQLNTEAFF. CDR3 DNA sequence: TGCGCCAGCAGCCGACAGCTCAACACTGAAGCTTTCTTT.

This chain connects TRBV2 to TRBJ1-1, with D possibly matching TRBD1 (5 bases). The CDR3 is 14 residues long. The V gene's germline CDR1 is SNHLY and CDR2 FYNNEI. Trimming shortened V by 8 bases and J by 1 base, and 14 bases separated the two germline ends. CDR3 in amino acids: CASRVGASNTEAFF. In DNA form, the CDR3 reads TGTGCCAGCCGTGTCGGGGCGTCGAACACTGAAGCTTTCTTT.

This rearrangement joins TRBV7-3 to TRBJ1-1; D is unresolved. Deletions cut 3 bases from V and 3 bases from J, with 8 bases between. The germline CDR1 and CDR2 sequences are SGHTA and FQGTGA. The CDR3 covers 13 residues. CDR3 protein: CASSFDSDTEAFF. The CDR3 DNA reads as TGTGCCAGCAGCTTTGATTCTGACACTGAAGCTTTCTTT.

This clone has a single count. V is TRBV7-2 and J is TRBJ1-2; no clear D. Germline lookup yields CDR1 SGHTA and CDR2 FQGNSA. Trimming cost V 1 base and J 2 bases, with 8 bases left between them. The CDR3 covers 14 residues. Here the CDR3 reads CASSLGQKNYGYTF. The CDR3 DNA sequence: TGTGCCAGCAGCTTAGGGCAGAAGAACTATGGCTACACCTTC.

The chain uses TRBV27 and TRBJ2-5; 9 bases fit TRBD1. V was clipped by 6 bases and J by 4 bases; unmatched bases: 3. CDR3 length: 13 amino acids. The germline V gene encodes CDR1 MNHEY and CDR2 SMNVEV (reference sequence). CDR3 nucleotides: TGTGCCAGCAGAGAGACAGGGGGAGAGACCCAGTACTTC. Protein: CASRETGGETQYF.

The J gene is TRBJ2-5, the V gene TRBV11-1; D tentatively fits TRBD1 or TRBD2 (6 bases each). Germline CDR1 SGHAT, CDR2 FQDESV (reference sequence). The germline V and J ends were trimmed by 5 bases and 4 bases, with 20 bases remaining between them. The CDR3 is 16 amino acids. In nucleotides, the CDR3 is TGTGCCAGCAGCCCCACTTCGACAGGAGGGGGAGAGACCCAGTACTTC. It specifies CASSPTSTGGGETQYF.

The chain has TRBV5-4 and TRBJ2-7, with D maybe TRBD2 (6 bases). Trimming took off 4 bases at V and 0 bases at J, with 14 bases between the two ends. The CDR3 sequence is 15 residues long. The germline gives CDR1 SGHNT, CDR2 YYREEE (reference sequence). CDR3 nucleotides: TGTGCCAGCAGCCCTGGAGGGATCCGCTCCTACGAGCAGTACTTC. This sequence encodes CASSPGGIRSYEQYF.

This clone appeared a few times. The chain uses TRBV28 and TRBJ2-7; 7 bases agree with TRBD1. V shed 10 bases and J 5 bases; nucleotides not matched to a gene: 8. Germline loops: CDR1 MDHEN, CDR2 SYDVKM. The CDR3 is 12 amino acids. CDR3 nucleotides: TGTGCCATATCGAACAGGGGCAACGAGCAGTACTTC. Translation: CAISNRGNEQYF. Together with reference TRBV28 and TRBJ2-7, the CDR3 gives the full variable domain: DVKVTQSSRYLVKRTGEKVFLECVQDMDHENMFWYRQDPGLGLRLIYFSYDVKMKEKGDIPEGYSVSREKKERFSLILESASTNQTSMYLCAISNRGNEQYFGPGTRLTVT.

The V gene is TRBV5-4, the J gene TRBJ2-3; D gene unclear. Germline values: CDR1 SGHNT, CDR2 YYREEE (reference sequence). Deletions cut 4 bases from V and 4 bases from J, with 16 bases between. The CDR3 length is 15 residues. CDR3 loop: CASSPMIGRPDTQYF. CDR3 sequence (DNA): TGTGCCAGCAGCCCGATGATCGGCCGCCCAGATACGCAGTATTTT.